This T cell receptor (beta chain) appears in the sequencing data of a study of beta chain features in type 1 diabetes. Overall study results and limits: All four CD4+ subsets of Type 1 diabetes patients contained TCRB CDR3s that were moderately but significantly shorter. High TCR expression in some cells could lead to their over-representation in cDNA sequencing. Healthy donors had naive, central memory and Treg TCRB repertoires that appeared less similar than those seen among patients.

Expressed TCRB transcripts were sequenced after all isolated RNA was converted to cDNA. Naive, central memory and regulatory T cell samples came to a mean of about 4 million reads. Sequencing was performed with immunoSEQ multiplex PCR; in TCRdb, only in-frame clones are kept and a portion is missing. The sample lists 300,000 to 450,000 clones, around 10% occurring once. One heparinised blood draw, averaging about 116 mL, came from each donor. Germline V CDR1 and CDR2: SGHTA, FQGNSA. V shed 5 bases and J 2 bases; nucleotides not matched to a gene: 4. This CDR3 has 15 amino acids. A remark on this clone: Its target is not known.

The sequenced material came from central memory CD4+ T cells from blood. The sequence was collected from a man aged 30-40 years with type 1 diabetes. The chain is built from TRBV7-2 and TRBJ2-3; 10 nucleotides line up with TRBD2. The DNA for the CDR3 is TGTGCCAGCAGCCTAGGACTAGCGGACACAGATACGCAGTATTTT. This translates into CASSLGLADTDTQYF.